This T cell receptor (beta chain) was sequenced for a study of T cells after yellow fever vaccination. Universal primer sites and UMIs were introduced during 5'RACE template-switching synthesis of TCR cDNA. TCRdb passed the 5' RACE reads through MiXCR, listing each CDR3 protein once. The data hold 510,000 or so distinct CDR3 sequences, with 15% to 20% observed a single time. The J segment lost 6 bases and the V segment lost 5 bases, leaving 5 bases of the junction unmatched. Germline CDR1 and CDR2: SEHNR and FQNEAQ (reference sequence). The CDR3 length is 14 residues. General study results and limits: The presence of abundant clonotypes contaminating from the bulk population was possible in FACS-sorted repertoires. Clones from primary vaccination mostly reappeared after the booster (roughly 97% CD4, around 90% CD8). Faster peaking, at day 5 versus 15, marked a secondary response that was weaker.

A few counts support this clonotype. Antigen specificity is unknown. Specimen: PBMCs, collected 15 days after the yellow fever booster vaccination. The chain is built from TRBV7-9 and TRBJ2-7; 12 bases fit TRBD2. The sequence was obtained from a man aged 25 to 45 who received the YFV17D yellow fever vaccine. The CDR3 DNA reads TGTGCCAGCAGCGCACTAGCGGGAGGTGGCGAGCAGTACTTC. Protein product: CASSALAGGGEQYF.